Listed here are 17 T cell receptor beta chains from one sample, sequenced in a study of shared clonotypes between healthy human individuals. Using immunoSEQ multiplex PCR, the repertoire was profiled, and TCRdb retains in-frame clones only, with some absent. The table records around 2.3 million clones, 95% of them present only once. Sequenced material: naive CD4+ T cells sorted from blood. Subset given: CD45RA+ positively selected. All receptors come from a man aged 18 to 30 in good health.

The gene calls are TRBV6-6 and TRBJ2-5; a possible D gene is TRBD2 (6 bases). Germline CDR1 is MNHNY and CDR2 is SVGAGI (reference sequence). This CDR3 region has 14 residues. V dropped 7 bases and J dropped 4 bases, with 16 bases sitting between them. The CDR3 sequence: CASIQGGGAETQYF. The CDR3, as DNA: TGTGCCAGCATCCAAGGAGGAGGGGCAGAGACCCAGTACTTC.

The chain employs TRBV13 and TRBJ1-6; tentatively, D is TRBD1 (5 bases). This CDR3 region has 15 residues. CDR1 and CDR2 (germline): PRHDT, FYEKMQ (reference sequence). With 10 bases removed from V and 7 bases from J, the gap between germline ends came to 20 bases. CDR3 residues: CATYDSRIPNSPLHF. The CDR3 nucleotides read TGTGCCACCTACGACAGCCGGATCCCAAATTCACCCCTCCACTTT.

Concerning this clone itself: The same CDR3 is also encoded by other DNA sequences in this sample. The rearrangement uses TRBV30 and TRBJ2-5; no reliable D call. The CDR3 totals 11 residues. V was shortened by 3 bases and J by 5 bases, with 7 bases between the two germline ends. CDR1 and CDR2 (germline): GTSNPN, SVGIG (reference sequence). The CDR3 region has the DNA TGTGCCTGGAGCGTTTTTGAGACCCAGTACTTC. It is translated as CAWSVFETQYF.

The CDR3, as DNA: TGCGCCAGCAGCCAAGATTTATCTAATGAAAAACTGTTTTTT. It is translated as CASSQDLSNEKLFF. The genes are TRBV4-3 and TRBJ1-4, with no clear D. This CDR3 has 14 amino acids. Germline V gives CDR1 LGHNA, CDR2 YSLEER. Trimming stripped 0 bases from V and 3 bases from J, with 5 bases between.

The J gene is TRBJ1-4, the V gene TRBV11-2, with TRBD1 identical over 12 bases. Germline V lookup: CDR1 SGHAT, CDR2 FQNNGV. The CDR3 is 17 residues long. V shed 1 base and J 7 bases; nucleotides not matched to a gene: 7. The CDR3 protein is CASSLGDRGLSAEKLFF. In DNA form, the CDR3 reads TGTGCCAGCAGCTTAGGGGACAGGGGGCTATCCGCTGAAAAACTGTTTTTT.

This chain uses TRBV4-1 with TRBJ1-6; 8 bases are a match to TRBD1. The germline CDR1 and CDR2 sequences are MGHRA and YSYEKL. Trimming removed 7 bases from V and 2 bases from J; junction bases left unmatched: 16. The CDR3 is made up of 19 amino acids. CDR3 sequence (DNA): TGCGCCAGCAAAGACCCCTTCGCGTCAGGGGGCCCCTATAATTCACCCCTCCACTTT. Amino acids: CASKDPFASGGPYNSPLHF.

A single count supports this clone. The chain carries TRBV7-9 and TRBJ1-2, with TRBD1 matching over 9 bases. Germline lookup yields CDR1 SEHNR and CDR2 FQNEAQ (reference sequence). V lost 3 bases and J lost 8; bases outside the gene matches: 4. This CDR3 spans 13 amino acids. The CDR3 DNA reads TGTGCCAGCAGCTTGGGACAGGGCTCCGGCTACACCTTC. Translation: CASSLGQGSGYTF.

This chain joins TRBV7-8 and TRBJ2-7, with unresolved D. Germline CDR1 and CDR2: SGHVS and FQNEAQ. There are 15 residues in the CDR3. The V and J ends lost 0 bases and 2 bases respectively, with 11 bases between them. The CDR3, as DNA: TGTGCCAGCAGCTTAGCCTGGCCTAGTACCTACGAGCAGTACTTC. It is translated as CASSLAWPSTYEQYF. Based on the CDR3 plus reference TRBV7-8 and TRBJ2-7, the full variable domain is GAGVSQSPRYKVAKRGQDVALRCDPISGHVSLFWYQQALGQGPEFLTYFQNEAQLDKSGLPSDRFFAERPEGSVSTLKIQRTQQEDSAVYLCASSLAWPSTYEQYFGPGTRLTVT.

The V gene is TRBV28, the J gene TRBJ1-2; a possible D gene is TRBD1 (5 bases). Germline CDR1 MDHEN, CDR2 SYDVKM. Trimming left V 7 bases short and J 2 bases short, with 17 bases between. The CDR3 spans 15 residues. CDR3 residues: CASIGAGGRNYGYTF. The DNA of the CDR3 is TGTGCCAGCATCGGGGCTGGGGGGAGGAACTATGGCTACACCTTC.

In nucleotides, the CDR3 is TGTGCCACCGATGGCCCCCACATTCCGATCTCTGGAAACACCATATATTTT. Protein sequence: CATDGPHIPISGNTIYF. The chain is built from TRBV15 and TRBJ1-3; D call uncertain. V lost 8 bases and J 0 bases, leaving 20 bases between the germline ends. The CDR3 is made up of 17 amino acids. Germline loops: CDR1 LNHNV, CDR2 YYDKDF (reference sequence).

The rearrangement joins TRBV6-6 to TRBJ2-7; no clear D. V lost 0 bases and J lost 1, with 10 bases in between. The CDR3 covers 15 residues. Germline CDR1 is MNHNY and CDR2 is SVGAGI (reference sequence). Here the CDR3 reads CASSYSGKGSYEQYF. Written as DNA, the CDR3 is TGTGCCAGCAGTTACTCAGGGAAGGGATCCTACGAGCAGTACTTC.

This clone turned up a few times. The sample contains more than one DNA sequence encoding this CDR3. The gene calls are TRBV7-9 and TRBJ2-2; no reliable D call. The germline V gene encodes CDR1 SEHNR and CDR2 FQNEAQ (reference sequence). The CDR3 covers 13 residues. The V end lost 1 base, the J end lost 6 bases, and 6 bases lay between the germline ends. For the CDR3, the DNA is TGTGCCAGCAGCTTAGTCGGGTCCGGGGAGCTGTTTTTT. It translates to CASSLVGSGELFF. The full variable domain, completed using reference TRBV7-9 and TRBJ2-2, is DTGVSQNPRHKITKRGQNVTFRCDPISEHNRLYWYRQTLGQGPEFLTYFQNEAQLEKSRLLSDRFSAERPKGSFSTLEIQRTEQGDSAMYLCASSLVGSGELFFGEGSRLTVL.

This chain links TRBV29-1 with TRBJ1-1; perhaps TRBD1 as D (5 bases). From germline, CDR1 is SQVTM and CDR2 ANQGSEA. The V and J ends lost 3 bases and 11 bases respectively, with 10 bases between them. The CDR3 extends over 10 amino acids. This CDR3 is CSVDLKGAFF. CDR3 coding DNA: TGCAGCGTTGACCTTAAGGGGGCTTTCTTT.

CDR3 loop: CAIGTDYQPQHF. Here the CDR3 DNA reads TGTGCCATTGGGACGGACTATCAGCCCCAGCATTTT. The chain links TRBV10-3 to TRBJ1-5, with D tentatively TRBD1 (5 bases). There are 12 residues in the CDR3. Between the trimmed V and J ends, which lost 9 bases and 5 bases, there was a span of 11 bases. CDR1 and CDR2 (germline): ENHRY, SYGVKD.

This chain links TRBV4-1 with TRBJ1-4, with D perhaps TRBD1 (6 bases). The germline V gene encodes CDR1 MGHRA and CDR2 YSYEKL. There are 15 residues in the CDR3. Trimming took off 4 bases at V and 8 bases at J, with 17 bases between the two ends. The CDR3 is CASSPYAGVGEKLFF. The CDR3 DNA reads TGCGCCAGCAGCCCCTACGCAGGGGTGGGGGAAAAACTGTTTTTT.

For the CDR3, the DNA is TGTGCCAGCAGTGATCAGGGCTCGATCAATCAGCCCCAGCATTTT. This codes for CASSDQGSINQPQHF. The chain employs TRBV6-1 and TRBJ1-5, with D possibly being TRBD1 (5 bases). The V end was cut by 3 bases, the J end by 3 bases, with 12 bases between. The CDR3 runs 15 residues. Germline V lookup: CDR1 MNHNS, CDR2 SASEGT.

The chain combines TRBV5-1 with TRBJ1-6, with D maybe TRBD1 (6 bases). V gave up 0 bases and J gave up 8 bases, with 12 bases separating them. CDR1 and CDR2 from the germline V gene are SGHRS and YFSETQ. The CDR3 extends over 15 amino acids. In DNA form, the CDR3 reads TGCGCCAGCAGCTTGGCCAGGGGTGGTTATTCACCCCTCCACTTT. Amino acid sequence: CASSLARGGYSPLHF.